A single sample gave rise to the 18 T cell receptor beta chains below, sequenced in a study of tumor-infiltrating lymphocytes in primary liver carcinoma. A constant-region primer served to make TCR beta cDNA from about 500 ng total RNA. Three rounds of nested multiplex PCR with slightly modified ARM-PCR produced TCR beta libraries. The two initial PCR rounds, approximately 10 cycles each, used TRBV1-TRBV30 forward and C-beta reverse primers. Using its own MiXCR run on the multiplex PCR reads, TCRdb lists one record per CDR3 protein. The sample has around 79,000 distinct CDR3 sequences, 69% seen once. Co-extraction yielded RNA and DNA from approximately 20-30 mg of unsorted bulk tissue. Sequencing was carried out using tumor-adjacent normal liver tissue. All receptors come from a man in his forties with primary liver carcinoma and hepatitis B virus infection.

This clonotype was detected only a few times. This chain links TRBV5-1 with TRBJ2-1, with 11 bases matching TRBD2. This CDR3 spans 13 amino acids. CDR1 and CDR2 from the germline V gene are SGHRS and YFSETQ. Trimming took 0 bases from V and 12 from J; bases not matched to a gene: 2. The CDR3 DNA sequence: TGCGCCAGCAGCTTGGGACTAGCGGGATGGCAGTTCTTC. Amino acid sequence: CASSLGLAGWQFF.

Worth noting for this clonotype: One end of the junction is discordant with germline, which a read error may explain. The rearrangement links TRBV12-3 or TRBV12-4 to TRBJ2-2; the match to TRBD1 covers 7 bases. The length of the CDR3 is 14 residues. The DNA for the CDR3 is TGTGCCAGCAGCCACCACAAGGGGGCTGGGGAGCTATTTTTT. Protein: CASSHHKGAGELFF.

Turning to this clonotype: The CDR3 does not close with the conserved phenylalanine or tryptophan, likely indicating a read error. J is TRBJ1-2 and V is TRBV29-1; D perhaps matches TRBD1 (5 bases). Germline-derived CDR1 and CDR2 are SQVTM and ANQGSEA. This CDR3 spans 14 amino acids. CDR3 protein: CSVWDPGQDYDYTL. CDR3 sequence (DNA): TGCAGCGTGTGGGACCCGGGCCAGGACTATGACTACACCTTA.

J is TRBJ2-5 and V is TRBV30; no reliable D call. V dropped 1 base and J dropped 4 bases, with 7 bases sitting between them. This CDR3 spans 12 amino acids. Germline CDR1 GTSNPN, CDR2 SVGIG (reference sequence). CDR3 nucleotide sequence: TGTGCCTGGAGTGATAGCTTAGAGACCCAGTACTTC. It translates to CAWSDSLETQYF.

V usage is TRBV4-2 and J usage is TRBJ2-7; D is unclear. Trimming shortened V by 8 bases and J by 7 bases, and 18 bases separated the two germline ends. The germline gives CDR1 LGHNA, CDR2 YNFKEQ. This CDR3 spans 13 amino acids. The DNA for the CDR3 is TGTGCCAGCGACCAAATATCAGAGAAGGAGCAGTACTTC. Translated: CASDQISEKEQYF.

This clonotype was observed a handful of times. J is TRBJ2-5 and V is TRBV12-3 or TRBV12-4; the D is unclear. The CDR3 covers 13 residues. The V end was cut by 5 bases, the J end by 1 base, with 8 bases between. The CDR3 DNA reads TGTGCCAGCAGTCAAAGGTCCCAAGAGACCCAGTACTTC. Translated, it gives CASSQRSQETQYF.

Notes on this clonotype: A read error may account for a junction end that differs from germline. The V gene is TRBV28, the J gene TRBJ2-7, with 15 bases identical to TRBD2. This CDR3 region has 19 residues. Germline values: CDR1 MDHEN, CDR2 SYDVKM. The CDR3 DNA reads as TGTGCCACCAGTTTTTTCGGACTAGCGGGAGGGCGGATCTCCTATGAGCAGTACTTC. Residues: CATSFFGLAGGRISYEQYF.

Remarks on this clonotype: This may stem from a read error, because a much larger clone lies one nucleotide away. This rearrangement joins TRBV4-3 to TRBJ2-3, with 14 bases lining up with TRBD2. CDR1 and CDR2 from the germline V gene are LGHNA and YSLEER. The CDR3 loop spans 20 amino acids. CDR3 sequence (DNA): TGCGCCAGGAGCCAAGATCTTCCCTCCGGGACTAGCGGGAGAGCAGATACGCAGTATTTT. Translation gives CARSQDLPSGTSGRADTQYF.

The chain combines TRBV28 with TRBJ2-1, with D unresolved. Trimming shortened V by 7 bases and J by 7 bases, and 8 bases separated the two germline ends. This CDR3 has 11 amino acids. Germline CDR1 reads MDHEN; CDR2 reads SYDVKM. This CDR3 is CASIGSNEQFF. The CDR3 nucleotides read TGTGCCAGCATTGGAAGTAATGAGCAGTTCTTC.

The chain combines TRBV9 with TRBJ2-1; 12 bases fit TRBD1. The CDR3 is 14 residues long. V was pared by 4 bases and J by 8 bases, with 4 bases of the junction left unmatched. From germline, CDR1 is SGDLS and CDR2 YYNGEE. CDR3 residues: CASSPGQGAYEQFF. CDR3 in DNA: TGTGCCAGCAGCCCGGGACAGGGGGCCTATGAGCAGTTCTTC.

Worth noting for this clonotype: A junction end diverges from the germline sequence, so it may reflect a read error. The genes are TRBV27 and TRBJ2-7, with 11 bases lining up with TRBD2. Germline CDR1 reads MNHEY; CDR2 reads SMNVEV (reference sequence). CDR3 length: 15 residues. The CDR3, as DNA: TGTGCCAGCAGTCGGACTAGCGGGTCGCCCTACAAGCAGTACTTC. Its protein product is CASSRTSGSPYKQYF.

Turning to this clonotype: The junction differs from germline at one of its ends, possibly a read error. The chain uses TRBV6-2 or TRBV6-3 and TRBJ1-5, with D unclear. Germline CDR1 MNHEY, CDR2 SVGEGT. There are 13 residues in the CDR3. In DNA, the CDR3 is TGTGCCAGCAGTTACAACAGCTATCAGCTCCAGCATTTT. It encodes CASSYNSYQLQHF.

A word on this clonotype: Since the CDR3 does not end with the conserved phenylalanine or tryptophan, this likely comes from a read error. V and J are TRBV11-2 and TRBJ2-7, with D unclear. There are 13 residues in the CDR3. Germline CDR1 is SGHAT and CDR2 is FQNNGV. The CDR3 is CANSFNSTYEQYC. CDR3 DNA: TGTGCCAACAGCTTCAACAGCACCTACGAGCAGTACTGC.

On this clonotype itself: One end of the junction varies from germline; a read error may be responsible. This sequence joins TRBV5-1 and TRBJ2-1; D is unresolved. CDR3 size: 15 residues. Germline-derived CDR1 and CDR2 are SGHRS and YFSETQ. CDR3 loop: CANSLVSSEYNERFF. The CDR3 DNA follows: TGCGCCAACAGCTTGGTTTCCAGCGAATATAATGAGCGGTTCTTC.

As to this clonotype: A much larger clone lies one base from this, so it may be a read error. The CDR3 is CASSLIVTYNEQFF. CDR3 nucleotide sequence: TGTGCCAGCAGCTTAATAGTGACCTACAATGAGCAGTTCTTC. The chain employs TRBV7-9 and TRBJ2-1; D not resolved. The germline V gene has CDR1 SEHNR and CDR2 FQNEAQ (reference sequence). V was clipped by 2 bases and J by 2 bases, with 7 bases between them. The CDR3 spans 14 residues.

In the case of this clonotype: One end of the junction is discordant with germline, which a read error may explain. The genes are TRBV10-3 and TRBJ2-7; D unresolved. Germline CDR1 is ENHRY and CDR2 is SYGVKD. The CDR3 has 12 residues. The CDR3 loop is CAICESEQEQYF. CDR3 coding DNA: TGTGCCATCTGTGAATCCGAGCAAGAGCAGTACTTC.

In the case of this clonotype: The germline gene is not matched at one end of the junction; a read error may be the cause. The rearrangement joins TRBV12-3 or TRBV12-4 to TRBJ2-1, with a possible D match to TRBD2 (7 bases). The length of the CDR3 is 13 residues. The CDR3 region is CTSTWGGAGEQFF. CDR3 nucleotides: TGTACCAGCACATGGGGGGGGGCTGGTGAGCAGTTCTTC.

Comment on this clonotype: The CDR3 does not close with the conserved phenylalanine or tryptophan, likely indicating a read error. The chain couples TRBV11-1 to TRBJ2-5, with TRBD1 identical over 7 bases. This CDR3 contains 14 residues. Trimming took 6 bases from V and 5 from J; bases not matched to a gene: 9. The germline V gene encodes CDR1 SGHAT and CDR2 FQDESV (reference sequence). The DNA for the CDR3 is TGTGCCAGCAGTGGACAGGCCGAGGTGGAGACCCAGTACTCC. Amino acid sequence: CASSGQAEVETQYS.